This T cell receptor beta chain was sequenced for a study of beta chain features in type 1 diabetes. General study results and limits: For Type 1 diabetes patients, all four CD4+ subsets carried TCRB CDR3s that were moderately but significantly shorter. A potential PCR bias toward shorter templates would be equal in patient and control samples.

As to this clone: The target antigen is unknown.

The CDR3 covers 17 residues. CDR1 is MGHRA, CDR2 YSYEKL, per germline. Trimming left V 1 base short and J 4 bases short, with 19 bases between. TCRB transcripts that were expressed got sequenced, as all of the isolated RNA had been reverse transcribed. Sequencing was performed with immunoSEQ multiplex PCR; in TCRdb, only in-frame clones are kept and a portion is missing. The sample lists roughly 280,000 clones, around 24% occurring once. The chain combines TRBV4-1 with TRBJ1-2; D may be TRBD1 (5 bases). Material for sequencing was naive CD4+ T cells from blood. The TCR originated in a woman in her twenties or thirties with type 1 diabetes. The CDR3 here is CASSQAPLAGTSYGYTF. The CDR3 region has the DNA TGCGCCAGCAGCCAAGCCCCGCTTGCGGGGACTTCCTATGGCTACACCTTC.